This record covers a single T cell receptor beta chain. Its antigen remains unknown. The Oncomine TCR Beta short-read assay was applied to DNA of cultured CD4+ T cells. TCRdb reanalysed the PCR reads using MiXCR and keeps one entry per CDR3 protein. This sample carries more than 9,000 distinct CDR3 sequences, around 60% of them seen once, and the ten largest clones take 34%. V dropped 4 bases and J dropped 4; count of bases not matched to a gene: 3. The CDR3 has 13 residues. This specimen belongs to a study of vaccination and CD4 T cells after COVID-19. Treatment indicated: roughly 10-day PBMC culture with coronavirus spike peptide pools or control peptides (ViraFEST assay).

Material for sequencing was CD4+ T cells from blood, cultured in vitro. The chain is built from TRBV12-3 or TRBV12-4 and TRBJ1-2; TRBD1 aligns across 7 bases. The receptor was isolated from a human donor who had recovered from COVID-19. CDR3 protein: CASSYNRGYGYTF. The CDR3 bases are TGTGCCAGCAGTTATAACAGGGGCTATGGCTACACCTTC.